This T cell receptor (delta chain) comes out of a study of γδ T cells in repeated Plasmodium falciparum infection. Whole-study context: Age- and gender-matched Australian children served as comparison for malaria-exposed Malian children.

TCRdb reanalyzed the multiplex PCR reads using CATT. The data contain under 65,000 delta-chain clones, 1.5% to 2% of them seen just once; the ten biggest clones take up over 12%. General study points: Compared with Australian children, Malian Vdelta2-negative repertoires seemed more clonal, less diverse, less shared.

This CDR3 has 17 amino acids. Per germline, CDR1 GEAIGNYY and CDR2 EKD. The sample holds a few counts of this clone. Its antigen is not identified. This likely came from a read error, as a far larger clone is one base away. In the same sample, other DNA sequences code for this CDR3. Flow sorting of PBMC yielded separate Vgamma9/Vdelta2+ and Vdelta2-negative gammadelta T cell populations for bulk repertoire analysis. This clonotype originated in a pool of human donors (malaria-infected and uninfected, not separated). The specimen sequenced was gamma-delta T cells from blood. The J gene is uncalled and the V gene is TRDV2. CDR3 region: CACDTLGLSEDTDKLIF. In DNA, the CDR3 is TGTGCCTGTGACACCTTAGGACTCTCAGAGGACACCGATAAACTCATCTTC.